This T cell receptor beta chain emerged from a study of neoadjuvant anti-PD-1 for oral cavity cancer. Across the study: Patients mostly received three to four biweekly nivolumab doses at 3 mg/kg before surgery.

The method was immunoSEQ multiplex PCR; TCRdb's version includes in-frame clones alone and lacks a portion of them. The sample lists some 15,000 clones; more than 65% were seen once. After removal of 5 bases from V and 1 base from J, the junction contained 6 bases not matched to a gene. The length of the CDR3 is 17 residues. Germline V gene data show CDR1 as SGHVS and CDR2 as FQNEAQ. The specimen comprised PBMCs, sampled before nivolumab (anti-PD-1) treatment. The clonotype comes from a person aged 35 to 85 with oral cavity squamous cell carcinoma. This sequence joins TRBV7-8 and TRBJ2-5, with 14 positions matching TRBD2. CDR3: CASSLIGLAGGQETQYF. As DNA, the CDR3 is TGTGCCAGCAGCCTGATCGGACTAGCGGGGGGCCAAGAGACCCAGTACTTC.